These T cell receptor beta chains were read from a single sample in a study of blood T cell repertoires in COVID-19. Clones were read by immunoSEQ multiplex PCR, and TCRdb kept only the in-frame ones, dropping some. Of roughly 52,000 clones in the sample, roughly 80% were seen once. Sample: peripheral blood. The receptors here all came from a human donor in a cohort sampled during active or convalescent COVID-19. Both conserved end residues are part of each CDR3. D genes are given only for firm matches. Size is stated for part of the rows, as once, few or many counts, or as a class when the clone is expanded.

clone size: -
J gene: TRBJ1-2
D gene: TRBD1
V gene: TRBV5-6
CDR3 protein: CASTKMGQAYGYTF
CDR3 DNA: TGTGCCAGTACGAAGATGGGACAGGCCTATGGCTACACCTTC

clone size: -
J gene: TRBJ2-3
D gene: -
V gene: TRBV6-5
CDR3 protein: CASRGTTDTQYF
CDR3 DNA: TGTGCCAGCAGGGGCACCACAGATACGCAGTATTTT

clone size: -
J gene: TRBJ1-2
D gene: -
V gene: TRBV6-1
CDR3 protein: CASSESTGNYGYTF
CDR3 DNA: TGTGCCAGCAGTGAATCTACGGGGAACTATGGCTACACCTTC

clone size: once
J gene: TRBJ2-3
D gene: -
V gene: TRBV5-4
CDR3 protein: CASSYKLFLTGPPADTQYF
CDR3 DNA: TGTGCCAGCAGCTACAAACTCTTTCTTACAGGTCCCCCCGCAGATACGCAGTATTTT

clone size: -
J gene: TRBJ1-6
D gene: -
V gene: TRBV30
CDR3 protein: CAWSVESGSPLHF
CDR3 DNA: TGTGCCTGGAGTGTGGAGTCCGGCTCACCCCTCCACTTT

clone size: -
J gene: TRBJ1-4
D gene: -
V gene: TRBV9
CDR3 protein: CASSVDQAGASEKLFF
CDR3 DNA: TGTGCCAGCAGCGTAGATCAAGCTGGGGCTAGTGAAAAACTGTTTTTT

clone size: -
J gene: TRBJ1-5
D gene: TRBD1
V gene: TRBV6-2/TRBV6-3
CDR3 protein: CASSYSGQGKGNQPQHF
CDR3 DNA: TGTGCCAGCAGTTACTCTGGACAGGGCAAGGGGAATCAGCCCCAGCATTTT

clone size: -
J gene: TRBJ2-2
D gene: -
V gene: TRBV28
CDR3 protein: CASTPQGRRTGELFF
CDR3 DNA: TGTGCCAGCACTCCACAGGGAAGAAGGACCGGGGAGCTGTTTTTT

clone size: -
J gene: TRBJ2-2
D gene: TRBD2
V gene: TRBV7-2
CDR3 protein: CASSLASGGASGELFF
CDR3 DNA: TGTGCCAGCAGCTTAGCAAGCGGGGGGGCCTCCGGGGAGCTGTTTTTT

clone size: -
J gene: TRBJ1-4
D gene: -
V gene: TRBV9
CDR3 protein: CASSPTGHSNEKLFF
CDR3 DNA: TGTGCCAGCAGCCCTACGGGACACTCTAATGAAAAACTGTTTTTT

clone size: -
J gene: TRBJ1-4
D gene: -
V gene: TRBV18
CDR3 protein: CASSPLGEGTNEKLFF
CDR3 DNA: TGTGCCAGCTCACCCTTGGGGGAGGGGACTAATGAAAAACTGTTTTTT

clone size: -
J gene: TRBJ2-5
D gene: -
V gene: TRBV11-3
CDR3 protein: CASSQGPQGETQYF
CDR3 DNA: TGTGCCAGCAGCCAGGGTCCACAAGGGGAGACCCAGTACTTC

clone size: -
J gene: TRBJ2-5
D gene: TRBD2
V gene: TRBV4-2
CDR3 protein: CASSQDRGGGQETQYF
CDR3 DNA: TGTGCCAGCAGCCAAGATCGAGGCGGGGGGCAAGAGACCCAGTACTTC

clone size: -
J gene: TRBJ1-5
D gene: -
V gene: TRBV18
CDR3 protein: CASSPKQSNQPQHF
CDR3 DNA: TGTGCCAGCTCACCAAAACAGTCAAATCAGCCCCAGCATTTT

clone size: -
J gene: TRBJ2-2
D gene: -
V gene: TRBV9
CDR3 protein: CASSQVAGGELFF
CDR3 DNA: TGTGCCAGCAGCCAAGTGGCTGGCGGGGAGCTGTTTTTT

clone size: -
J gene: TRBJ1-6
D gene: -
V gene: TRBV21-1
CDR3 protein: CASDLAAANSPLHF
CDR3 DNA: TGTGCCAGTGACTTGGCCGCGGCCAATTCACCCCTCCACTTT

clone size: -
J gene: TRBJ1-1
D gene: -
V gene: TRBV6-5
CDR3 protein: CASTVEIQGGTEAFF
CDR3 DNA: TGTGCCAGCACCGTAGAGATTCAGGGTGGCACTGAAGCTTTCTTT

clone size: -
J gene: TRBJ2-3
D gene: -
V gene: TRBV5-4
CDR3 protein: CASSLVGGGLTDTQYF
CDR3 DNA: TGTGCCAGCAGCTTGGTTGGGGGGGGCCTCACAGATACGCAGTATTTT

clone size: -
J gene: TRBJ1-4
D gene: TRBD1
V gene: TRBV2
CDR3 protein: CASRQRRPGQELF
CDR3 DNA: TGTGCCAGCAGACAAAGGAGGCCGGGACAGGAACTTTTT

clone size: once
J gene: TRBJ2-2
D gene: TRBD2
V gene: TRBV18
CDR3 protein: CASSANQLAGTGELFF
CDR3 DNA: TGTGCCAGCTCAGCAAATCAACTAGCGGGGACCGGGGAGCTGTTTTTT

clone size: -
J gene: TRBJ2-7
D gene: TRBD1
V gene: TRBV7-9
CDR3 protein: CASSARQGPYEQYF
CDR3 DNA: TGTGCCAGCAGCGCCCGACAGGGCCCCTACGAGCAGTACTTC

clone size: few
J gene: TRBJ2-7
D gene: -
V gene: TRBV6-5
CDR3 protein: CASSLAGGQGYEQYF
CDR3 DNA: TGTGCCAGCAGCCTTGCGGGGGGACAGGGCTACGAGCAGTACTTC

clone size: once
J gene: TRBJ2-1
D gene: TRBD1
V gene: TRBV6-4
CDR3 protein: CASRAGQGGNEQFF
CDR3 DNA: TGTGCCAGCAGGGCGGGACAGGGCGGCAATGAGCAGTTCTTC

clone size: once
J gene: TRBJ2-5
D gene: TRBD2
V gene: TRBV10-3
CDR3 protein: CAISQGGGAGNQETQYF
CDR3 DNA: TGTGCCATCAGTCAGGGCGGGGGGGCCGGAAACCAAGAGACCCAGTACTTC

clone size: -
J gene: TRBJ2-5
D gene: -
V gene: TRBV9
CDR3 protein: CASSVMEGLWETQYF
CDR3 DNA: TGTGCCAGCAGCGTCATGGAGGGGCTCTGGGAGACCCAGTACTTC

clone size: -
J gene: TRBJ2-5
D gene: TRBD2
V gene: TRBV7-2
CDR3 protein: CASSSSGGDRKTQYF
CDR3 DNA: TGTGCCAGCAGCAGTAGCGGGGGGGATCGGAAGACCCAGTACTTC

clone size: -
J gene: TRBJ1-3
D gene: -
V gene: TRBV3-1/TRBV3-2
CDR3 protein: CASSQPAGNTIYF
CDR3 DNA: TGTGCCAGCAGCCAGCCGGCTGGAAACACCATATATTTT